This entry is about one T cell receptor (beta chain). These data belong to a study of T cells expressing NK-cell markers. Study information: Among the eight sequenced donors, seven tested HCMV-seropositive and one tested seronegative.

From germline, CDR1 is MGHRA and CDR2 YSYEKL. The length of the CDR3 is 14 residues. Beta-chain TCR cDNA was generated via 5'RACE template switching with UMIs. Each CDR3 protein gets one entry in TCRdb, which reprocessed the 5' RACE reads and gives no DNA. This sample's table reports about 160,000 distinct CDR3 sequences. The V and J genes are TRBV4-1 and TRBJ2-3. Sequenced sample: blood T cells: a sorted CD56 or NKG2C T cell subset, CD4+ or CD8+ T cells, or bulk PBMC T cells (not recorded which). This clonotype was sampled from a woman between 18 and 70 years old in good health. This CDR3 reads CASSDDVRTDTQYF.